This T cell receptor (beta chain) was found in a study of cytomegalovirus exposure and HLA in healthy donors. Study-level information: Researchers found that about 84% of over 350 genotyped donors fell within the Caucasian-associated ancestry cluster. General study results and limits: Listed as cytomegalovirus-associated were 164 TCR beta chains.

Amplification used 60 Vbeta primers and 13 Jbeta primers. Profiling relied on immunoSEQ multiplex PCR, and the TCRdb table lists in-frame clones only, not all of them. The table has roughly 220,000 clones, 79% seen once. Germline loops: CDR1 SGHNT, CDR2 YYREEE (reference sequence). V was clipped by 4 bases and J by 2 bases; unmatched bases: 9. This CDR3 has 15 residues. Comments on this clone: What it binds is not known.

The sequenced sample consisted of PBMCs. This receptor was obtained from a man aged 50-59 years in good health and CMV-seronegative. The chain recombines TRBV5-4 with TRBJ2-7, with 7 bases fitting TRBD1. CDR3 residues: CASSGAGGEAYEQYF. The CDR3 bases are TGTGCCAGCAGCGGGGCAGGGGGTGAGGCCTACGAGCAGTACTTC.